The 3 T cell receptor beta chains below were found in one sample sequenced in a study of OX40 agonist ivuxolimab in advanced cancers. Assay: immunoSEQ multiplex PCR; the TCRdb copy retains only in-frame clones and omits some. The top ten clones hold roughly 0.67% of a sample with tens of thousands of clones, approximately 90% of them seen once. The sample was CD4+ or CD8+ T cells sorted from blood, taken in a trial of the OX40 agonist ivuxolimab. The receptors shown here come from an adult with an advanced solid tumor such as melanoma, head and neck, liver or kidney cancer.

The chain is built from TRBV9 and TRBJ2-1; 11 bases match TRBD2. This CDR3 has 15 residues. The germline V gene has CDR1 SGDLS and CDR2 YYNGEE. V lost 4 bases and J lost 10; bases outside the gene matches: 10. CDR3 region: CASSPTSGGPVEQFF. The DNA for the CDR3 is TGTGCCAGCAGCCCCACTAGCGGGGGCCCTGTAGAGCAGTTCTTC.

In its sample, this clone was seen once. V and J are TRBV19 and TRBJ2-2; 9 bases match TRBD1. Trimming took 6 bases from V and 10 from J; bases not matched to a gene: 12. From germline, CDR1 is LNHDA and CDR2 SQIVND (reference sequence). This CDR3 has 15 residues. The DNA for the CDR3 is TGTGCCAGTAGGGGTCGGGACAGGGTACGAGAGGAGCTGTTTTTT. It translates to CASRGRDRVREELFF.

The gene calls are TRBV6-4 and TRBJ1-5; possibly TRBD1 for D (6 bases). The V gene's germline CDR1 is MRHNA and CDR2 SNTAGT. The CDR3 covers 13 residues. Trimming stripped 4 bases from V and 6 bases from J, with 10 bases between. CDR3 nucleotides: TGTGCCAGCAGTGGGGGGCTTGGTCAGCCCCAGCATTTT. This gives the protein CASSGGLGQPQHF.